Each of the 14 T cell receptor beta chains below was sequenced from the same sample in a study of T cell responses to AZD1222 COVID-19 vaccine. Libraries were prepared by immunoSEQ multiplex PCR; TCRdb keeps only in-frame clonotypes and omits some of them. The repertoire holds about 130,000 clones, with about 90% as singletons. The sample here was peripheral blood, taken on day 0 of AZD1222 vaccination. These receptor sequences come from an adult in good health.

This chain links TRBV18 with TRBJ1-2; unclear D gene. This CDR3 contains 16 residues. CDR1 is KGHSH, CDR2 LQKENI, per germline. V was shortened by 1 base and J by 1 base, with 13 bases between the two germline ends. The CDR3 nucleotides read TGTGCCAGCTCACCACTCCGGACTGACCTTAACTATGGCTACACCTTC. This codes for CASSPLRTDLNYGYTF.

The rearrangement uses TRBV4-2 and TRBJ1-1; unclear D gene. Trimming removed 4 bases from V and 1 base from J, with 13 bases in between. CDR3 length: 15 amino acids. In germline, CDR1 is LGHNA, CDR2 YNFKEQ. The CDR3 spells CASSPSKFSNTEAFF. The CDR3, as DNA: TGTGCCAGCAGCCCATCCAAGTTCTCGAACACTGAAGCTTTCTTT.

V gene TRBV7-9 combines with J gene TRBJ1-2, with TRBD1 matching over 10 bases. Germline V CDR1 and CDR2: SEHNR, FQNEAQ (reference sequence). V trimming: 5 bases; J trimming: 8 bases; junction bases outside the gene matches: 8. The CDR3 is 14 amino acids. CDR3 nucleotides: TGTGCCAGCAGCGGGGCCGGGACAGGGGTAGGCTACACCTTC. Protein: CASSGAGTGVGYTF. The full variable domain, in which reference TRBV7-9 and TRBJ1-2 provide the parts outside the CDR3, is DTGVSQNPRHKITKRGQNVTFRCDPISEHNRLYWYRQTLGQGPEFLTYFQNEAQLEKSRLLSDRFSAERPKGSFSTLEIQRTEQGDSAMYLCASSGAGTGVGYTFGSGTRLTVV.

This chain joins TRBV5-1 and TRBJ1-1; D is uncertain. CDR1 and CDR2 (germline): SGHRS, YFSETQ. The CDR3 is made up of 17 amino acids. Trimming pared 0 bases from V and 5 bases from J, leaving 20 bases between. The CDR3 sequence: CASSLVSGLHSWTEAFF. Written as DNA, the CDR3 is TGCGCCAGCAGCTTGGTATCAGGTCTGCATAGTTGGACTGAAGCTTTCTTT. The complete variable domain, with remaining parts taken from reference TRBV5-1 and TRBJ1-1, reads KAGVTQTPRYLIKTRGQQVTLSCSPISGHRSVSWYQQTPGQGLQFLFEYFSETQRNKGNFPGRFSGRQFSNSRSEMNVSTLELGDSALYLCASSLVSGLHSWTEAFFGQGTRLTVV.

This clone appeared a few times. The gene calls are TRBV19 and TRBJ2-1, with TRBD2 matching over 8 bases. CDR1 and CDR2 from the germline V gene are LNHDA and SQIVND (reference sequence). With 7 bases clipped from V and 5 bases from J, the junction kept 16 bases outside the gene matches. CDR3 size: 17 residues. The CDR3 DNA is TGTGCCAGTACCAGCCCCCGCTCGAGCGGGAGAAACAATGAGCAGTTCTTC. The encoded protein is CASTSPRSSGRNNEQFF.

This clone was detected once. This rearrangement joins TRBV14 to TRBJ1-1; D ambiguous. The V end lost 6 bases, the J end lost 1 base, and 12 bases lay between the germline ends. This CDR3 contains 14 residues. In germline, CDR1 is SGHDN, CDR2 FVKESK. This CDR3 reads CASRFWGQNTEAFF. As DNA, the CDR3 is TGTGCCAGCAGGTTCTGGGGTCAGAACACTGAAGCTTTCTTT.

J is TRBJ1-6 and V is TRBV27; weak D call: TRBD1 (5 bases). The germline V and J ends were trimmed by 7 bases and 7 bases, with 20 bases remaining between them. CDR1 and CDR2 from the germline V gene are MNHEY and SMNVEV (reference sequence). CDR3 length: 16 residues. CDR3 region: CASKRGWDAGNSPLHF. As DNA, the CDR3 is TGTGCCAGCAAACGTGGGTGGGACGCAGGAAATTCACCCCTCCACTTT.

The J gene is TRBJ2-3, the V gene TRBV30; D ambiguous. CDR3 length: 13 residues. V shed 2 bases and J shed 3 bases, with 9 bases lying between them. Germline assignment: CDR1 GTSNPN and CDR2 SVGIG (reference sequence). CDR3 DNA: TGTGCCTGGAGTACAGTGATTACAGATACGCAGTATTTT. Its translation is CAWSTVITDTQYF.

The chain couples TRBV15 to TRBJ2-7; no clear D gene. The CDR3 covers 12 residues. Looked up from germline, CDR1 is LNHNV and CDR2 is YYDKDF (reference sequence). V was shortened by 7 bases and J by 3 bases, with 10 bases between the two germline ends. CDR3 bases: TGTGCCACCAAGGCCGGAGACTACGAGCAGTACTTC. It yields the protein CATKAGDYEQYF.

The CDR3 protein is CASSQATSGRGEQYF. CDR3 DNA: TGTGCCAGCAGCCAAGCGACTAGCGGGAGAGGCGAGCAGTACTTC. The chain recombines TRBV3-1 (or the pseudogene TRBV3-2) with TRBJ2-7; 12 positions agree with TRBD2. The CDR3 spans 15 residues. The V and J ends lost 1 base and 6 bases, in that order; junction bases with no gene match: 4. The germline V gene encodes CDR1 LGHDT and CDR2 YNNKEL (reference sequence).

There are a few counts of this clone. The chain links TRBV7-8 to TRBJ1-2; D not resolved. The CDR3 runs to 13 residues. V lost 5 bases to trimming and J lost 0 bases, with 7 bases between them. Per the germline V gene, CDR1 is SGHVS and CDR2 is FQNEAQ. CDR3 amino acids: CASSPGPNYGYTF. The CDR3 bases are TGTGCCAGCAGCCCCGGGCCTAACTATGGCTACACCTTC. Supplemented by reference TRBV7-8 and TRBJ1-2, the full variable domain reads GAGVSQSPRYKVAKRGQDVALRCDPISGHVSLFWYQQALGQGPEFLTYFQNEAQLDKSGLPSDRFFAERPEGSVSTLKIQRTQQEDSAVYLCASSPGPNYGYTFGSGTRLTVV.

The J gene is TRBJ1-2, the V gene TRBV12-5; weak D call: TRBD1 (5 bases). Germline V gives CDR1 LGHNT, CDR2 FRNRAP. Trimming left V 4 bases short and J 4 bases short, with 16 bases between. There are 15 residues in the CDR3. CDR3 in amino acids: CASGSGAGIPYGYTF. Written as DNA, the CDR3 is TGTGCTAGTGGTTCTGGGGCAGGGATACCCTATGGCTACACCTTC.

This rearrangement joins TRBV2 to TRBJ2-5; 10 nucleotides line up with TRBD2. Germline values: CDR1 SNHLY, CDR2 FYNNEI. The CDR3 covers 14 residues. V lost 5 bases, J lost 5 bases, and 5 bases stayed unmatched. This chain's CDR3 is CASSIAGGGETQYF. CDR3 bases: TGTGCCAGCAGTATAGCGGGAGGTGGCGAGACCCAGTACTTC.

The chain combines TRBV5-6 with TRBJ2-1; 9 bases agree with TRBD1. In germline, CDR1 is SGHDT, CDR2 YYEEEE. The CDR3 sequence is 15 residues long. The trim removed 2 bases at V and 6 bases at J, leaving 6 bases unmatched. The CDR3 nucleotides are TGTGCCAGCAGCTTTGGGGACAGGGTGCTCAATGAGCAGTTCTTC. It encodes CASSFGDRVLNEQFF.